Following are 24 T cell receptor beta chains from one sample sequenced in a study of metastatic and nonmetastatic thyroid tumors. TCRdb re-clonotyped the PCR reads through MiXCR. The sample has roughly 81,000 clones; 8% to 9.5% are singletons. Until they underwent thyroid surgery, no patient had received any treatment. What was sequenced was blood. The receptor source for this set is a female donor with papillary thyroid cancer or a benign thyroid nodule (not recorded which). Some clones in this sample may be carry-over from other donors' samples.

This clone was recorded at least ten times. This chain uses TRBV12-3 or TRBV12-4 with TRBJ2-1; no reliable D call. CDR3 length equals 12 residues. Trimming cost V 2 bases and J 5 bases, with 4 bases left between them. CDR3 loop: CASSLRNNEQFF. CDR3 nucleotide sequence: TGTGCCAGCAGTTTAAGGAACAATGAGCAGTTCTTC.

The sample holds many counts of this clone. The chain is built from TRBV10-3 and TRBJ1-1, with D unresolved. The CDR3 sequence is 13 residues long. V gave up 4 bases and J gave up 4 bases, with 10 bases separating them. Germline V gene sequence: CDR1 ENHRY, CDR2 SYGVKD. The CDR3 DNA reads TGTGCCATCAGTGCTGACGATCTCACTGAAGCTTTCTTT. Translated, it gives CAISADDLTEAFF.

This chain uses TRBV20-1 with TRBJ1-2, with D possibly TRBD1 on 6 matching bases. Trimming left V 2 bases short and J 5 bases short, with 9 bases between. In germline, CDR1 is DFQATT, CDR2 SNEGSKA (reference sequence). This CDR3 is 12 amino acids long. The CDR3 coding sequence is TGCAGTGCTAGACCAGGGGAGTATGGCTACACCTTC. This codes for CSARPGEYGYTF.

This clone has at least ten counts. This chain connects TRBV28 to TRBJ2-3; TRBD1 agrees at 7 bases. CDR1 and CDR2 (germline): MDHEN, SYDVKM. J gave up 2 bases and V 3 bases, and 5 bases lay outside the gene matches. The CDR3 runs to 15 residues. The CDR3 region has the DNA TGTGCCAGCAGTTTGAGGGGGCCTTACACAGATACGCAGTATTTT. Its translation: CASSLRGPYTDTQYF.

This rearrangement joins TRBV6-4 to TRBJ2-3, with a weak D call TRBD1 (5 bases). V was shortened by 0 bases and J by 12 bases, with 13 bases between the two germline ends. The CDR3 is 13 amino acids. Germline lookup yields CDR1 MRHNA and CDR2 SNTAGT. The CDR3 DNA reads TGTGCCAGCAGTGACTCGGACACAGGTACTCAGTATTTT. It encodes CASSDSDTGTQYF.

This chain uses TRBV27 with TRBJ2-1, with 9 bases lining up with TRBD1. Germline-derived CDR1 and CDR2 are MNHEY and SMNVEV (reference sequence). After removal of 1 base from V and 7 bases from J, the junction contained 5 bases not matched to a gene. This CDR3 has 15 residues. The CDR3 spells CASSLLGTGHNEQFF. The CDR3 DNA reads TGTGCCAGCAGTTTATTAGGGACAGGGCATAATGAGCAGTTCTTC.

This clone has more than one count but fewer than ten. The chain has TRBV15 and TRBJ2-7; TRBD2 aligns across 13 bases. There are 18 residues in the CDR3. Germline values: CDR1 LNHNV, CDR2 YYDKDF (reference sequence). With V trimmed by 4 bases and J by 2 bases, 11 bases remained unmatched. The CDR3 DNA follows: TGTGCCACCAGCATCTCTTTACTTACTAGCGGGGGGGCCTACGAGCAGTACTTC. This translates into CATSISLLTSGGAYEQYF.

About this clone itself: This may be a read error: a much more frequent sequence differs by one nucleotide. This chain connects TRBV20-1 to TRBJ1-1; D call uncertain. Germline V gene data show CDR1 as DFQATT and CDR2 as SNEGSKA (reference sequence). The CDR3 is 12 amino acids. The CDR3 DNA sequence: TGCAGTGCGTTTTATATGAACACTCAAGCTTTCTTT. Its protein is CSAFYMNTQAFF.

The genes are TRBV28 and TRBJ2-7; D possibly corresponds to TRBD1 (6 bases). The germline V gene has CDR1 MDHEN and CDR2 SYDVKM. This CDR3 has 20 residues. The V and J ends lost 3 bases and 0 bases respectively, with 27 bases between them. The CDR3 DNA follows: TGTGCCAGCAGTTTCCAAGAGACAGGCAAAAAGAGGGGAAACTCCTACGAGCAGTACTTC. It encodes CASSFQETGKKRGNSYEQYF.

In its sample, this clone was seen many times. The CDR3: CSAREGQGVTEAFF. The CDR3 coding sequence is TGCAGTGCTAGAGAGGGACAGGGGGTAACTGAAGCTTTCTTT. The rearrangement joins TRBV20-1 to TRBJ1-1; 11 nucleotides align to TRBD1. The CDR3 length is 14 residues. Losses at the gene ends were 0 bases for V and 5 bases for J; bases not matched to a gene: 2. Germline lookup yields CDR1 DFQATT and CDR2 SNEGSKA (reference sequence).

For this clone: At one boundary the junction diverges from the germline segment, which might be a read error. CDR3 region: CASSQEEYDYTF. CDR3 in DNA: TGTGCCAGCAGCCAAGAGGAGTATGACTACACCTTC. The V call is TRBV3-1, the J call TRBJ1-2; unclear D gene. Germline CDR1 reads LGHDT; CDR2 reads YNNKEL (reference sequence). This CDR3 is built from 12 residues.

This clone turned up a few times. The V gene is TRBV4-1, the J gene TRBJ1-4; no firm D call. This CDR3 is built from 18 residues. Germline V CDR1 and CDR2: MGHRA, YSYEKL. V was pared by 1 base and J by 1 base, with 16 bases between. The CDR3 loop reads CASSQADRTYGTNEKLFF. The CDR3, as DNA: TGCGCCAGCAGCCAAGCCGACCGAACGTATGGAACTAATGAAAAACTGTTTTTT.

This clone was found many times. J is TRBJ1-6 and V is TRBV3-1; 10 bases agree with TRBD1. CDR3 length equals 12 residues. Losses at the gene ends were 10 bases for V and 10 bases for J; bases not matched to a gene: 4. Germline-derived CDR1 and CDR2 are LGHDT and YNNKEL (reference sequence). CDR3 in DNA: TGTGCCACCGGACAGGGGGGATCACCCCTCCACTTT. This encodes CATGQGGSPLHF.

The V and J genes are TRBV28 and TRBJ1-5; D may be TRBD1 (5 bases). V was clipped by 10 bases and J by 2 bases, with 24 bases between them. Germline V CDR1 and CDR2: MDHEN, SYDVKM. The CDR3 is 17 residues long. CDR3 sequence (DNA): TGTGCCACCGGGGGGATTGTTGGCAGGGAAGGCAATCAGCCCCAGCATTTT. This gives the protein CATGGIVGREGNQPQHF.

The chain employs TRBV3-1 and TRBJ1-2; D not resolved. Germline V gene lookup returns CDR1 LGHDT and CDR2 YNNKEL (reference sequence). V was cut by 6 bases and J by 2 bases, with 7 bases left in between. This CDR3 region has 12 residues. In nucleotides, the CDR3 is TGTGCCAGCAGTGTGTGGAACTATGGCTACACCTTC. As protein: CASSVWNYGYTF.

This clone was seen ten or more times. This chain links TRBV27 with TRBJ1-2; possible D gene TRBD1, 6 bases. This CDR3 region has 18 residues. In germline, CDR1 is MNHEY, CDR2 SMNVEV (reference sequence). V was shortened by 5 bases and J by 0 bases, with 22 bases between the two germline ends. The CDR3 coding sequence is TGTGCCAGCAGTCCGCCGGGACACAGAGTAGGGACTAACTATGGCTACACCTTC. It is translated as CASSPPGHRVGTNYGYTF.

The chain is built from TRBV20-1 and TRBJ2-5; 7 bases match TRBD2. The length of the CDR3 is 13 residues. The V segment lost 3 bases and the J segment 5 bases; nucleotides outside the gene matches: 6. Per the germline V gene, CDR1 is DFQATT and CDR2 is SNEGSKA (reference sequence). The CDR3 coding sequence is TGCAGTGCTAGCCTAGGGACTACGGAGACCCAGTACTTC. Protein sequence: CSASLGTTETQYF.

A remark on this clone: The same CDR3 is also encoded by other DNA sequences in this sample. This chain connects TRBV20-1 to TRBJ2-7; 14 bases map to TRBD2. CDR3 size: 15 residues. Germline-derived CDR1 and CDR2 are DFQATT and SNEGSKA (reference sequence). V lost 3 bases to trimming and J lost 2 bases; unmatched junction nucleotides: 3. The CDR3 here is CSASRLAGGPYEQYF. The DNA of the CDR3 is TGCAGTGCTAGCCGACTAGCGGGGGGGCCCTACGAGCAGTACTTC.

CDR3 region: CSARPSTEPGGSEQYF. The CDR3 DNA follows: TGCAGTGCTAGACCCTCGACAGAACCCGGGGGCTCCGAGCAGTACTTC. The gene calls are TRBV20-1 and TRBJ2-7; tentatively, D is TRBD1 or TRBD2 (6 bases each). CDR3 length: 16 residues. The germline V gene has CDR1 DFQATT and CDR2 SNEGSKA (reference sequence). V lost 2 bases and J 6 bases, leaving 23 bases between the germline ends.

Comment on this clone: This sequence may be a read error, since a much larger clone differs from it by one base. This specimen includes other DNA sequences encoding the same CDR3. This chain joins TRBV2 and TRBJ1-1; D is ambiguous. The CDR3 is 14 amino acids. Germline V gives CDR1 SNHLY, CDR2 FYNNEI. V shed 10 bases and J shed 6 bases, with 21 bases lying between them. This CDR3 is CATRGLLTTAEAFF. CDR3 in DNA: TGTGCCACCCGAGGCCTTTTAACAACAGCTGAAGCTTTCTTT.

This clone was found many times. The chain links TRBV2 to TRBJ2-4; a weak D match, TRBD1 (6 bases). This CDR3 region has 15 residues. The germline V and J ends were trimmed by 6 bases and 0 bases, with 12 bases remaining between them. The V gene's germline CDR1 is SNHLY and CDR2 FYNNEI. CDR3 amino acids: CASRVQGGAKNIQYF. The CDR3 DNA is TGTGCCAGCAGAGTACAGGGCGGAGCCAAAAACATTCAGTACTTC.

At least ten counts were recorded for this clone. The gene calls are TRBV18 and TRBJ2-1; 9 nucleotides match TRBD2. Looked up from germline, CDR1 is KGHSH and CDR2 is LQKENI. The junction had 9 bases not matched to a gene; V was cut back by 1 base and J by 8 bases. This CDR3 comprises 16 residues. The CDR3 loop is CASSPLAGDRFDEQFF. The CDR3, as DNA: TGTGCCAGCTCACCACTAGCGGGGGATCGGTTCGATGAGCAGTTCTTC.

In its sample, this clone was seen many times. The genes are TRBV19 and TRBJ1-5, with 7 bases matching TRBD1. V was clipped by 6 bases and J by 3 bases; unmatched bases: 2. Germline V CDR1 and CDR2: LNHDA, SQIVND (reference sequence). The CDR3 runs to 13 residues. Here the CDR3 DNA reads TGTGCCAGTAGGGGACAGCTCAATCAGCCCCAGCATTTT. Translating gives CASRGQLNQPQHF.

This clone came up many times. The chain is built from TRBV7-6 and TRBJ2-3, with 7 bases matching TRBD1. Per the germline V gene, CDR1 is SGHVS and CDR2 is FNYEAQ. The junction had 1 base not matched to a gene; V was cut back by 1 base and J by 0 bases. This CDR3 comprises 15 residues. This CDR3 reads CASSLGDSSTDTQYF. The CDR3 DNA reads TGTGCCAGCAGCTTAGGGGACAGTAGCACAGATACGCAGTATTTT.